This T cell receptor beta chain was captured by sequencing in a study of CD8 T cells in ankylosing spondylitis. V dropped 2 bases and J dropped 9 bases, with 11 bases sitting between them. This CDR3 is 13 amino acids long. CDR1 MDHEN and CDR2 SYDVKM come from the germline V gene. Each CDR3 protein is one row after TCRdb ran MiXCR on the 5' RACE reads. The sample contains 110,000 to 150,000 distinct CDR3 sequences, approximately 9.2% of which appear only once. Study findings and constraints: Before this, some motif variants had been reported in reactive arthritis synovial fluid and blood. Relatively scarce in peripheral blood, disease-linked clones were CD8+.

This clonotype showed up just a few times. What it binds is not known. V is TRBV28 and J is TRBJ2-1; no clear D gene. The clonotype originates from a male donor with ankylosing spondylitis. The specimen sequenced was synovial fluid, either unsorted or a sorted T cell fraction (not recorded which). CDR3 sequence: CASSLGSLGEQFF. CDR3 DNA sequence: TGTGCCAGCAGTTTAGGGTCATTAGGTGAGCAGTTCTTC. Variable domain in full (rest from reference TRBV28 and TRBJ2-1): DVKVTQSSRYLVKRTGEKVFLECVQDMDHENMFWYRQDPGLGLRLIYFSYDVKMKEKGDIPEGYSVSREKKERFSLILESASTNQTSMYLCASSLGSLGEQFFGPGTRLTVL.